The rows below give T cell receptor beta chains drawn from one sample of a study of identical twins. TCRdb reprocessed the 5' RACE reads via MiXCR and lists one record per CDR3 protein. The sample has fewer than 500,000 distinct CDR3 sequences; over 11% are singletons. This same sample was also taken into another study, of yellow fever vaccine responses in identical twins.

The sample comprised CD4+ T cells sorted from blood. These receptors originate from a woman under 30 in good health. CDR3s include the opening cysteine and the closing phenylalanine or tryptophan.

J | V | CDR3
TRBJ2-5 | TRBV2 | CASSEGGWYQETQYF
TRBJ2-2 | TRBV28 | CASSPPFGELFF
TRBJ2-1 | TRBV12-3/TRBV12-4 | CASSLEGNLAGVYNEQFF
TRBJ2-4 | TRBV4-1 | CASSPGLARDLFKVQYF
TRBJ2-7 | TRBV28 | CASSLSSGSFSEQYF
TRBJ1-6 | TRBV6-6 | CASSYGSSYNSPLHF
TRBJ1-2 | TRBV29-1 | CSVDRVEANYGYTF
TRBJ2-1 | TRBV12-3/TRBV12-4 | CASSFLGAEEFF
TRBJ2-6 | TRBV25-1 | CASSARGAGANVLTF
TRBJ2-7 | TRBV20-1 | CSAYDKGYEQYF
TRBJ2-7 | TRBV6-2/TRBV6-3 | CASALAFRNEQYF
TRBJ2-7 | TRBV5-1 | CASRLLGDSSYEQYF
TRBJ2-7 | TRBV12-3/TRBV12-4 | CASSPKGQGVVYEQYF
TRBJ2-3 | TRBV5-1 | CASSLQASGRRDTQYF
TRBJ2-1 | TRBV20-1 | CSAGGGGASLNEQFF
TRBJ2-1 | TRBV10-3 | CAIRGGSHNEQFF
TRBJ1-5 | TRBV4-1 | CASSQEWQPQHF
TRBJ2-7 | TRBV30 | CAWNPTAGRSYEQYF
TRBJ1-2 | TRBV14 | CASSQKTGSGYTF
TRBJ1-3 | TRBV7-9 | CASSLGTDSGNTIYF
TRBJ1-2 | TRBV6-1 | CASRRGQVLVGNYGYTF
TRBJ2-5 | TRBV7-9 | CASSLGQGYQETQYF
TRBJ2-7 | TRBV29-1 | CSVARLGTYEQYF
TRBJ2-7 | TRBV6-5 | CASGNGERAYEQYF
TRBJ1-6 | TRBV9 | CASSVEWGNGSPLHF
TRBJ2-7 | TRBV6-5 | CASSYEGYEQYF
TRBJ1-2 | TRBV15 | CATSRNPDYTNYGYTF
TRBJ2-5 | TRBV20-1 | CSAKAGTGKETQYF
TRBJ2-1 | TRBV7-2 | CASSPSSRENEQFF
TRBJ2-1 | TRBV10-3 | CAISESTTGKFF
TRBJ2-1 | TRBV12-3/TRBV12-4 | CASSLRGGTSAIYEQFF